These 7 T cell receptor beta chains originate from one sample sequenced in a study of identical twins. TCRdb recomputed calls from the 5' RACE reads with MiXCR, one row per CDR3 protein. This sample carries 1.5 million to 2 million distinct CDR3 sequences, around 33% of them seen once, and the ten largest clones take roughly 0.3%. Sequenced input: cord blood. All receptors come from a newborn girl in good health.

CDR3 sequence reads: CASSLLAGVSSYNSPLHF. In nucleotides, the CDR3 is TGTGCCAGCAGCTTATTGGCGGGGGTGAGCTCCTATAATTCACCCCTCCACTTT. The chain has TRBV7-2 and TRBJ1-6; D may be TRBD1 (5 bases). Trimming took off 2 bases at V and 0 bases at J, with 14 bases between the two ends. The CDR3 totals 18 residues. The germline CDR1 and CDR2 sequences are SGHTA and FQGNSA.

This clonotype came up a few times. J is TRBJ2-5 and V is TRBV3-1; tentatively, D is TRBD1 or TRBD2 (5 bases each). The J call may be faulty, since TRBJ2-7 better matches the DNA end. Germline V gene data show CDR1 as LGHDT and CDR2 as YNNKEL (reference sequence). The CDR3 is made up of 14 amino acids. The CDR3, as DNA: TGTGCCAGCAGCCAAGATCCCGGGACCGGCGAGCAGTACTTC. This gives the protein CASSQDPGTGEQYF.

Many counts were recorded for this clonotype. The gene calls are TRBV20-1 and TRBJ2-6; D gene unclear. CDR1 and CDR2 (germline): DFQATT, SNEGSKA (reference sequence). The ends were cut back, 2 bases at V and 0 bases at J, with 2 bases in the middle. This CDR3 spans 13 amino acids. CDR3 in DNA: TGCAGTGCTAGAAACTCTGGGGCCAACGTCCTGACTTTC. This sequence encodes CSARNSGANVLTF.

This clonotype was seen at least ten times. V and J are TRBV7-2 and TRBJ1-6, with a possible D match to TRBD1 (5 bases). Germline lookup yields CDR1 SGHTA and CDR2 FQGNSA. Between the trimmed V and J ends, which lost 2 bases and 0 bases, there was a span of 5 bases. The CDR3 spans 15 residues. CDR3 sequence: CASSLQGSYNSPLHF. Here the CDR3 DNA reads TGTGCCAGCAGCTTACAGGGCTCCTATAATTCACCCCTCCACTTT.

This clonotype turned up a few times. This rearrangement joins TRBV4-2 to TRBJ2-5, with D possibly being TRBD2 (6 bases). This CDR3 has 16 amino acids. Germline lookup yields CDR1 LGHNA and CDR2 YNFKEQ. V lost 0 bases and J lost 2, with 13 bases in between. The CDR3 bases are TGTGCCAGCAGCCAAGAAGGTAATAGCGGTCAAGAGACCCAGTACTTC. Its translation: CASSQEGNSGQETQYF.

This clonotype was found a few times. The rearrangement joins TRBV20-1 to TRBJ2-7; 11 nucleotides line up with TRBD2. CDR3 length: 14 amino acids. Germline V gene sequence: CDR1 DFQATT, CDR2 SNEGSKA (reference sequence). Trimming cost V 5 bases and J 2 bases; bases outside gene matches: 5. Here the CDR3 DNA reads TGCAGTGCTCATCTAGCGGGAGGTGCCTACGAGCAGTACTTC. Its protein product is CSAHLAGGAYEQYF.

This chain connects TRBV15 to TRBJ1-2, with D unclear. CDR1 and CDR2 from the germline V gene are LNHNV and YYDKDF (reference sequence). This CDR3 spans 16 amino acids. Trimming cost V 1 base and J 1 base, with 13 bases left between them. The DNA for the CDR3 is TGTGCCACCAGCAGAGCACCGGGCGGCCTTAACTATGGCTACACCTTC. Translation gives CATSRAPGGLNYGYTF.